This TCR beta chain was obtained from a study of T cells in Graves' hyperthyroidism and ophthalmopathy. As for the study in general: Peripheral blood was obtained at initial diagnosis, preceding any treatment.

The study's findings and limits: The model anticipated ophthalmopathy a median about 7 months pre-onset.

RNA transcripts provided the source from which TCR beta CDR3 regions were amplified. A set of HTBI primers served as the primers for a first-round RT-PCR of the TCR CDR3. TCRdb reanalysed the multiplex PCR reads using MiXCR and keeps one entry per CDR3 protein. The profile shows about 270,000 distinct CDR3 sequences, around 25% of them singletons. This clonotype has more than one count but fewer than ten. Its antigen is as yet unknown. The sample taken for sequencing was blood. This TCR derives from a man aged 35 to 55 with Graves' hyperthyroidism that later progressed to Graves' ophthalmopathy.

The CDR3 DNA sequence: TGTGCCAGCAGCTTCGGGGACAGGGTAAAGACCCAGTACTTC. Translating gives CASSFGDRVKTQYF. The chain links TRBV7-2 to TRBJ2-5; 9 bases line up with TRBD1. Germline V gene sequence: CDR1 SGHTA, CDR2 FQGNSA. The CDR3 runs to 14 residues. The V and J ends lost 3 bases and 6 bases, in that order; junction bases with no gene match: 5.